This T cell receptor (beta chain) was captured by sequencing in a study of cytomegalovirus exposure and HLA in healthy donors. Study findings and constraints: According to an earlier analysis, most TCR beta V segments yielded productive rearrangements about 90% or about 30% of the time.

Researchers ran the PCR with 60 Vbeta and 13 Jbeta primers. Generated by immunoSEQ multiplex PCR, the TCRdb table keeps only in-frame clones and is missing some. The table includes some 150,000 clones, about 72% detected once. Germline assignment: CDR1 LNHDA and CDR2 SQIVND (reference sequence). The CDR3 runs to 13 residues. V dropped 3 bases and J dropped 2; count of bases not matched to a gene: 1. About this clone itself: Its antigen is as yet unknown.

V and J are TRBV19 and TRBJ2-7; TRBD1 matches 7 bases. The sample was PBMCs. The receptor's source is a man aged 55 to 70 in good health and CMV-seronegative. The CDR3 DNA sequence: TGTGCCAGTAGTATGACAGGGACCTACGAGCAGTACTTC. Translation: CASSMTGTYEQYF.